This TCR beta chain was documented in a study of cytomegalovirus exposure and HLA in healthy donors. The CDR3 runs 14 residues. The ends lost 5 bases at V and 4 bases at J; junction bases unmatched: 6. Per germline, CDR1 SSHAT and CDR2 FNYEAQ (reference sequence). Vbeta (60) and Jbeta (13) primers were used in the PCR. The authors' processing: Per a later analysis, the number of unique TCR beta chains was some 80 million, of which 10 million to 11 million were shared. The assay was immunoSEQ multiplex PCR, and TCRdb's table has in-frame clones only and misses some. That table furnishes V, J and clone size, whereas the DNA furnished D and trimming. The sample holds 180,000 or so clones, about 79% seen once.

The sequence derives from a man aged 50 or older in good health and CMV-seropositive. The chain combines TRBV7-7 with TRBJ1-2, with 8 positions matching TRBD1. Sequencing input: PBMCs. The DNA of the CDR3 is TGTGCCAGCAGCCCAGACAGGGGCTGCTATGGCTACACCTTC. Translation: CASSPDRGCYGYTF.